A single sample gave rise to the 5 T cell receptor beta chains below, sequenced in a study of technical replicates of blood from a handful of donors listed by TCRdb under 2017. The method behind the library was the immunoSEQ multiplex PCR assay. TCRdb took this table from immuneACCESS and kept in-frame rearrangements with V and J called. Such tables lack part of the clones; where checked against another copy, unresolved V genes explain under half of the gap, and the rest is unexplained. The sample includes roughly 92,000 clones, with about 95% observed a single time. About 0.35% of the sample comes from the top ten. Material for sequencing was T cells isolated from PBMCs. These receptors all stem from a human donor in good health.

DNA for the CDR3: TGTGCCAGCAGTTCCCCGGGACTTCGCACAGATACGCAGTATTTT. Amino acid sequence: CASSSPGLRTDTQYF. The J gene is TRBJ2-3, the V gene TRBV27; D perhaps matches TRBD2 (6 bases). The CDR3 has 15 amino acids. Trimming took 4 bases from V and 1 from J, leaving 12 bases between them. Germline-derived CDR1 and CDR2 are MNHEY and SMNVEV (reference sequence).

The genes are TRBV10-3 and TRBJ1-1, with TRBD1 matching over 9 bases. The V and J ends lost 1 base and 3 bases, in that order; junction bases with no gene match: 6. The length of the CDR3 is 16 residues. The germline CDR1 and CDR2 sequences are ENHRY and SYGVKD. This CDR3 reads CAISEYGQGRDTEAFF. CDR3 DNA: TGTGCCATCAGTGAGTATGGACAGGGGAGGGACACTGAAGCTTTCTTT.

The chain recombines TRBV13 with TRBJ2-7; TRBD1 aligns across 8 bases. This CDR3 has 12 amino acids. Trimming removed 5 bases from V and 5 bases from J; junction bases left unmatched: 2. Germline V lookup: CDR1 PRHDT, CDR2 FYEKMQ (reference sequence). The CDR3 region is CASSATGDEQYF. In DNA form, the CDR3 reads TGTGCCAGCAGCGCGACAGGGGACGAGCAGTACTTC.

The DNA of the CDR3 is TGTGCCAGCAGCCCCCGCACGAGCTCCTACGAGCAGTACTTC. Translated, it gives CASSPRTSSYEQYF. The rearrangement links TRBV9 to TRBJ2-7; D is unclear. Trimming stripped 4 bases from V and 0 bases from J, with 11 bases between. The CDR3 totals 14 residues. The germline V gene encodes CDR1 SGDLS and CDR2 YYNGEE.

This clone was found once. The chain employs TRBV19 and TRBJ1-5, with D hard to call. Germline CDR1 reads LNHDA; CDR2 reads SQIVND (reference sequence). The CDR3 consists of 16 residues. Between the trimmed V and J ends, which lost 7 bases and 2 bases, there was a span of 18 bases. DNA for the CDR3: TGTGCCAGTACCCATGGGAGGGCAAGAGGCAATCAGCCCCAGCATTTT. This encodes CASTHGRARGNQPQHF. The full variable domain, in which reference TRBV19 and TRBJ1-5 provide the parts outside the CDR3, is DGGITQSPKYLFRKEGQNVTLSCEQNLNHDAMYWYRQDPGQGLRLIYYSQIVNDFQKGDIAEGYSVSREKKESFPLTVTSAQKNPTAFYLCASTHGRARGNQPQHFGDGTRLSIL.